This is a list of T cell receptor beta chains from one sample in a study of T cells after yellow fever vaccination. TCRdb reprocessed the 5' RACE reads with MiXCR, giving one entry per CDR3 protein. The data contain 500,000 to 650,000 distinct CDR3 sequences, 17% of them singletons. Sequencing was performed on PBMCs, taken 5 to 6 days after the first yellow fever vaccination. These receptors all come from a man in his late teens or twenties who received the YFV17D yellow fever vaccine. CDR3s include the opening cysteine and the closing phenylalanine or tryptophan. The order of the fields is clone size, J gene, V gene, D gene, CDR3 protein, CDR3 DNA. A D gene is named only where the DNA matches it firmly. Where a row states a size, it is once, few, many or the class of an expanded clone; other rows omit it.

few TRBJ2-1 TRBV7-9 TRBD1 CASSSVWTGEHEQFF TGTGCCAGCAGCTCTGTATGGACAGGGGAGCATGAGCAGTTCTTC
- TRBJ2-2 TRBV6-2/TRBV6-3 - CASRWDLDANTGELFF TGTGCCAGCAGATGGGACTTGGACGCGAACACCGGGGAGCTGTTTTTT
- TRBJ2-3 TRBV29-1 TRBD2 CSVVGGPDTQYF TGCAGCGTTGTGGGAGGGCCAGATACGCAGTATTTT
few TRBJ1-5 TRBV11-2 - CASSLGTGYQPQHF TGTGCCAGCAGCTTAGGTACAGGGTATCAGCCCCAGCATTTT
- TRBJ1-4 TRBV12-3/TRBV12-4 - CASSFTGLGEKLFF TGTGCCAGCAGTTTCACCGGCCTGGGCGAAAAACTGTTTTTT
- TRBJ2-5 TRBV12-3/TRBV12-4 - CASSFGSNQETQYF TGTGCCAGCAGTTTCGGGTCCAACCAAGAGACCCAGTACTTC
- TRBJ1-1 TRBV7-2 - CASSFGRKNTEAFF TGTGCCAGCAGCTTTGGACGGAAGAACACTGAAGCTTTCTTT
many TRBJ2-3 TRBV27 - CASRTGLLIDTQYF TGTGCCAGCCGCACGGGACTTTTGATAGATACGCAGTATTTT
few TRBJ2-7 TRBV12-3/TRBV12-4 - CASSNGTVPCF TGTGCCAGCAGTAACGGGACGGTACCTTGCTTC
- TRBJ1-1 TRBV4-3 - CASSQMAGEWEAFF TGCGCCAGCAGCCAGATGGCGGGTGAGTGGGAAGCTTTCTTT
- TRBJ2-1 TRBV7-2 - CASSEETIYNEQFF TGTGCCAGCAGCGAGGAGACTATCTACAATGAGCAGTTCTTC
- TRBJ1-5 TRBV6-2/TRBV6-3 TRBD1 CASKQGAGQPQHF TGTGCCAGCAAACAGGGGGCCGGGCAGCCCCAGCATTTT
- TRBJ1-6 TRBV4-2 - CASSQGRGGNNSPLHF TGTGCCAGCAGCCAGGGACGAGGGGGGAATAATTCACCCCTCCACTTT
- TRBJ1-2 TRBV10-3 - CAIRVTLPYGYTF TGTGCCATCAGGGTGACTCTACCGTATGGCTACACCTTC
- TRBJ2-3 TRBV5-1 - CASTETPATDTQYF TGCGCCAGCACGGAGACCCCGGCCACAGATACGCAGTATTTT
- TRBJ2-3 TRBV7-6 - CASSLTTPIGGRRDTQYF TGTGCCAGCAGCTTAACGACACCTATCGGGGGGCGTAGAGATACGCAGTATTTT
- TRBJ1-1 TRBV10-3 - CAISDKGGAGRGKTEAFF TGTGCCATCAGTGATAAGGGAGGAGCCGGGCGAGGAAAAACTGAAGCTTTCTTT
few TRBJ2-7 TRBV25-1 - CASSARGDRADYEQYF TGTGCCAGCAGTGCGCGGGGGGACAGAGCCGACTACGAGCAGTACTTC
few TRBJ2-7 TRBV6-2/TRBV6-3 TRBD2 CASTLAVSYEQYF TGTGCCAGCACCCTAGCGGTCTCCTACGAGCAGTACTTC
few TRBJ2-7 TRBV27 - CASSFGREVREQYF TGTGCCAGCAGTTTCGGCAGGGAGGTGCGCGAGCAGTACTTC
few TRBJ2-1 TRBV3-1 - CASSSIRRNFYNEQFF TGTGCCAGCAGCTCTATCCGGCGGAATTTCTACAATGAGCAGTTCTTC
- TRBJ2-3 TRBV30 - CAWSVVGWGTDTQYF TGTGCCTGGAGTGTGGTGGGGTGGGGCACAGATACGCAGTATTTT
- TRBJ1-1 TRBV20-1 - CSARVRHTEAFF TGCAGTGCTAGGGTCCGACACACTGAAGCTTTCTTT
few TRBJ2-5 TRBV20-1 TRBD2 CSARDASGGAIETQYF TGCAGTGCTAGAGATGCTAGCGGGGGGGCGATTGAGACCCAGTACTTC
- TRBJ1-2 TRBV29-1 - CSVERDGYTF TGCAGCGTTGAAAGGGATGGCTACACCTTC
- TRBJ1-4 TRBV5-1 - CASSSDGGGEKLFF TGCGCCAGCAGCTCGGACGGGGGCGGGGAAAAACTGTTTTTT
- TRBJ2-1 TRBV29-1 TRBD2 CSVGGSGGTYNEQFF TGCAGCGTCGGAGGTTCGGGGGGGACCTACAATGAGCAGTTCTTC
few TRBJ2-1 TRBV24-1 - CATSRGGHHNEQFF TGTGCCACCAGTAGGGGAGGCCACCACAATGAGCAGTTCTTC
- TRBJ2-7 TRBV10-3 - CAISEGPGGGGLYSYEQYF TGTGCCATCAGTGAGGGGCCGGGAGGCGGGGGCCTATACTCCTACGAGCAGTACTTC
few TRBJ2-1 TRBV13 - CASEKGSSYNEQFF TGTGCCAGCGAGAAGGGGTCCTCCTACAATGAGCAGTTCTTC
few TRBJ2-1 TRBV7-9 - CASSSGLPYNEQFF TGTGCCAGCAGCTCCGGGCTACCTTACAATGAGCAGTTCTTC
few TRBJ2-1 TRBV12-3/TRBV12-4 TRBD2 CASSSSGGTSSYNEQFF TGTGCCAGCAGTAGTAGCGGGGGGACCAGCTCCTACAATGAGCAGTTCTTC
- TRBJ2-1 TRBV6-5 TRBD2 CASSYSSGGANEQFF TGTGCCAGCAGTTACTCCAGCGGGGGGGCCAATGAGCAGTTCTTC
- TRBJ1-2 TRBV18 TRBD1 CASSPTGQGLNGYTF TGTGCCAGCTCACCCACGGGACAGGGGTTGAATGGCTACACCTTC
few TRBJ1-2 TRBV5-1 - CASSLEVGSRARVGYTF TGCGCCAGCAGCTTGGAAGTTGGGTCCAGGGCCAGGGTAGGCTACACCTTC
- TRBJ2-3 TRBV4-1 TRBD2 CASSQDGLAGGITDTQYF TGCGCCAGCAGCCAAGATGGACTAGCGGGGGGGATCACAGATACGCAGTATTTT
few TRBJ2-3 TRBV28 TRBD1 CASWDRGRTDTQYF TGTGCCAGCTGGGACAGGGGAAGAACAGATACGCAGTATTTT
- TRBJ1-6 TRBV5-1 - CASSSGLFSPLHF TGCGCCAGCAGCTCGGGACTATTCTCACCCCTCCACTTT
few TRBJ1-6 TRBV7-9 - CASSLLQGTGSPLHF TGTGCCAGCAGCTTATTGCAGGGGACCGGTTCACCCCTCCACTTT
- TRBJ2-6 TRBV12-3/TRBV12-4 - CASSLDGANVLTF TGTGCCAGCAGTTTAGATGGGGCCAACGTCCTGACTTTC
- TRBJ1-3 TRBV4-3 TRBD1 CASSQRTGGRGNTIYF TGCGCCAGCAGCCAACGGACAGGGGGTAGGGGAAACACCATATATTTT
- TRBJ2-1 TRBV7-2 TRBD2 CASSLLAGGRYNEQFF TGTGCCAGCAGCTTACTAGCGGGGGGTCGATACAATGAGCAGTTCTTC
few TRBJ2-1 TRBV7-9 TRBD2 CASSSSGGALYEQFF TGTGCCAGCAGCTCTAGCGGGGGGGCCTTGTATGAGCAGTTCTTC
- TRBJ1-1 TRBV10-3 - CATRGGPGDTEAFF TGTGCCACCAGAGGGGGACCGGGAGATACTGAAGCTTTCTTT
- TRBJ2-1 TRBV4-3 - CASSQEVTGYNEQFF TGCGCCAGCAGCCAAGAGGTGACTGGATACAATGAGCAGTTCTTC
few TRBJ2-5 TRBV25-1 TRBD2 CASSVGTSGAETQYF TGTGCCAGCAGTGTCGGGACTAGCGGGGCAGAGACCCAGTACTTC
- TRBJ1-1 TRBV10-3 TRBD1 CAIQGAGYTEAFF TGTGCCATCCAGGGGGCAGGGTACACTGAAGCTTTCTTT
few TRBJ2-2 TRBV20-1 TRBD2 CSASPPLAGQTGELFF TGCAGTGCTAGTCCACCACTAGCGGGGCAGACCGGGGAGCTGTTTTTT
few TRBJ2-2 TRBV5-6 - CASSLVGVRNTGELFF TGTGCCAGCAGCTTGGTCGGGGTGAGGAACACCGGGGAGCTGTTTTTT
- TRBJ2-1 TRBV2 TRBD1 CASRGDSNNEQFF TGTGCCAGCAGAGGGGACAGCAATAATGAGCAGTTCTTC